This T cell receptor (beta chain) was retrieved from a study of T-cell reconstitution after alpha-beta-depleted transplantation in children. This clonotype was seen a few times. Unique molecular identifiers were used to barcode this TCRbeta library. One entry per CDR3 protein, called by TCRdb with MiXCR from the PCR reads. The sample includes a few hundred thousand distinct CDR3 sequences, about a tenth of them seen just once. The junction had 7 bases not matched to a gene; V was cut back by 4 bases and J by 5 bases. The CDR3 consists of 14 residues. Germline V gives CDR1 SGHRS, CDR2 YFSETQ. The V call is TRBV5-1, the J call TRBJ2-5; 8 bases agree with TRBD2. The material was PBMCs from the stem cell graft donor, obtained from the stem cell graft. This TCR derives from a human donor who donated a stem cell graft to a child with acute myeloid leukemia. CDR3 nucleotides: TGCGCCAGCAGCCCTGGACTAGCCTCGGAGACCCAGTACTTC. Translating gives CASSPGLASETQYF.